Listed here are 23 T cell receptor beta chains from one sample, sequenced in a study of beta chain features in type 1 diabetes. Findings and caveats of the study: Shortening that was moderate but significant affected the TCRB CDR3s of Type 1 diabetes patients in all four CD4+ subsets.

Of the isolated RNA, all was reverse transcribed, and so the sequenced material was expressed TCRB transcripts. The assay was immunoSEQ multiplex PCR, and TCRdb's table has in-frame clones only and misses some. In the table there are some 700,000 clones, under 15% of which are singletons. Their antigens remain unidentified. The sequenced sample was naive CD4+ T cells from blood. The source of these receptors is a man between 18 and 29 years old with type 1 diabetes.

This chain uses TRBV5-4 with TRBJ1-1, with D possibly being TRBD1 (5 bases). The germline V gene has CDR1 SGHNT and CDR2 YYREEE (reference sequence). With 1 base removed from V and 4 bases from J, the gap between germline ends came to 8 bases. The CDR3 runs 13 residues. As DNA, the CDR3 is TGTGCCAGCAGCTTGTATCAGGGCACTGAAGCTTTCTTT. This encodes CASSLYQGTEAFF.

This chain joins TRBV15 and TRBJ1-5, with 7 bases matching TRBD1. Trimming took 8 bases from V and 5 from J; bases not matched to a gene: 6. The germline CDR1 and CDR2 sequences are LNHNV and YYDKDF (reference sequence). This CDR3 has 13 amino acids. CDR3 loop: CATATGLDQPQHF. The CDR3 nucleotides read TGTGCCACCGCGACAGGGCTAGATCAGCCCCAGCATTTT.

This chain uses TRBV29-1 with TRBJ1-3; 7 bases match TRBD1. Germline loops: CDR1 SQVTM, CDR2 ANQGSEA. V gave up 3 bases and J gave up 4 bases; unmatched junction bases: 3. There are 13 residues in the CDR3. The CDR3 is CSVEATGGNTIYF. The CDR3 DNA reads as TGCAGCGTTGAGGCGACAGGGGGAAACACCATATATTTT. Full variable domain (rest looked up from reference TRBV29-1 and TRBJ1-3): SAVISQKPSRDICQRGTSLTIQCQVDSQVTMMFWYRQQPGQSLTLIATANQGSEATYESGFVIDKFPISRPNLTFSTLTVSNMSPEDSSIYLCSVEATGGNTIYFGEGSWLTVV.

The chain joins TRBV13 to TRBJ2-7; possibly TRBD2 for D (5 bases). This CDR3 contains 12 residues. V shed 5 bases and J shed 4 bases, with 9 bases lying between them. The germline gives CDR1 PRHDT, CDR2 FYEKMQ (reference sequence). The CDR3 loop reads CASSLTGYEQYF. CDR3 sequence (DNA): TGTGCCAGCAGCCTCACGGGATACGAGCAGTACTTC.

This clone occurred a few times. V is TRBV5-6 and J is TRBJ2-7, with D unresolved. The germline CDR1 and CDR2 sequences are SGHDT and YYEEEE. The CDR3 loop spans 14 amino acids. Trimming stripped 3 bases from V and 1 base from J, with 11 bases between. Here the CDR3 DNA reads TGTGCCAGCAGCTACCGACGGGTTTCCTACGAGCAGTACTTC. Translation gives CASSYRRVSYEQYF.

The rearrangement uses TRBV5-1 and TRBJ1-2; 9 nucleotides match TRBD1. J lost 8 bases, V lost 0 bases, and 2 bases had no gene match. CDR1 and CDR2 from the germline V gene are SGHRS and YFSETQ. The CDR3 has 13 amino acids. Here the CDR3 reads CASSLDRGPGYTF. The CDR3 nucleotides read TGCGCCAGCAGCTTGGACAGGGGGCCGGGCTACACCTTC.

CDR3 residues: CASREQGQAFF. The CDR3 region has the DNA TGTGCCAGCAGAGAACAGGGGCAAGCTTTCTTT. The rearrangement links TRBV28 to TRBJ1-1; 7 nucleotides match TRBD1. The V gene end was trimmed by 6 bases and the J gene end by 9 bases; junction bases not matched to a gene: 4. This CDR3 comprises 11 residues. Germline assignment: CDR1 MDHEN and CDR2 SYDVKM. Combining the CDR3 with reference TRBV28 and TRBJ1-1 gives the whole variable domain DVKVTQSSRYLVKRTGEKVFLECVQDMDHENMFWYRQDPGLGLRLIYFSYDVKMKEKGDIPEGYSVSREKKERFSLILESASTNQTSMYLCASREQGQAFFGQGTRLTVV.

CDR3 DNA: TGTGCCAGCACCTTCAGACAGGGGGTCGATGAAAAACTGTTTTTT. Protein product: CASTFRQGVDEKLFF. The V call is TRBV6-5, the J call TRBJ1-4; 9 bases align to TRBD1. Germline V lookup: CDR1 MNHEY, CDR2 SVGAGI. Unmatched junction bases numbered 9, after V lost 7 bases and J lost 6 bases. The CDR3 has 15 amino acids.

This clone was found a few times. This chain connects TRBV11-2 to TRBJ2-5; weak D call: TRBD2 (5 bases). V gave up 1 base and J gave up 5 bases, with 14 bases separating them. This CDR3 is built from 15 residues. Per the germline V gene, CDR1 is SGHAT and CDR2 is FQNNGV. The CDR3 region is CASSLGTSLRETQYF. CDR3 sequence (DNA): TGTGCCAGCAGCTTAGGGACTTCTCTCCGGGAGACCCAGTACTTC.

The J gene is TRBJ2-5, the V gene TRBV6-1, with D uncertain. The length of the CDR3 is 13 residues. Germline V gene sequence: CDR1 MNHNS, CDR2 SASEGT. Trimming left V 9 bases short and J 1 base short, with 12 bases between. CDR3 bases: TGTGCCAGTACCTTACAGATCCAAGAGACCCAGTACTTC. The encoded protein is CASTLQIQETQYF.

This clone was detected a few times. V and J are TRBV7-9 and TRBJ2-5; D not certain. CDR1 and CDR2 (germline): SEHNR, FQNEAQ (reference sequence). The V end lost 1 base, the J end lost 5 bases, and 11 bases lay between the germline ends. The CDR3 has 14 amino acids. CDR3 sequence (DNA): TGTGCCAGCAGCTTAGATAGGGTTTCGGAGACCCAGTACTTC. Residues: CASSLDRVSETQYF.

The chain carries TRBV5-1 and TRBJ2-6; D ambiguous. Trimming took 3 bases from V and 0 from J, leaving 7 bases between them. The CDR3 covers 15 residues. Germline CDR1 is SGHRS and CDR2 is YFSETQ. The chain's CDR3 is CASSSTVSGANVLTF. The CDR3 DNA reads TGCGCCAGCAGCTCCACAGTCTCTGGGGCCAACGTCCTGACTTTC.

On this clone: This CDR3 is also generated by other DNA sequences in the sample. The V and J genes are TRBV6-5 and TRBJ1-2, with unresolved D. Trimming removed 4 bases from V and 0 bases from J, with 0 bases in between. Germline values: CDR1 MNHEY, CDR2 SVGAGI. The CDR3 runs to 11 residues. The CDR3 nucleotides are TGTGCCAGCAGTTCTAACTATGGCTACACCTTC. Protein product: CASSSNYGYTF.

The rearrangement links TRBV5-1 to TRBJ1-1; TRBD1 matches at 7 bases. Germline-derived CDR1 and CDR2 are SGHRS and YFSETQ. The CDR3 extends over 18 amino acids. The V segment lost 0 bases and the J segment 0 bases; nucleotides outside the gene matches: 11. Here the CDR3 DNA reads TGCGCCAGCAGCTTGGGTTACAGGGGCTGGGAACTGAACACTGAAGCTTTCTTT. Translating it yields CASSLGYRGWELNTEAFF.

The V call is TRBV4-2, the J call TRBJ2-1, with D possibly being TRBD2 (5 bases). Germline assignment: CDR1 LGHNA and CDR2 YNFKEQ. The CDR3 covers 14 residues. V was trimmed by 1 base and J by 8 bases, leaving 12 bases between them. CDR3 sequence reads: CASSQGVGVDEQFF. The DNA for the CDR3 is TGTGCCAGCAGCCAAGGGGTGGGAGTGGATGAGCAGTTCTTC.

The table lists this clone with a few counts. The rearrangement links TRBV9 to TRBJ1-5; D remains unclear. Trimming pared 0 bases from V and 0 bases from J, leaving 10 bases between. CDR3 length equals 16 residues. Germline V gene sequence: CDR1 SGDLS, CDR2 YYNGEE. The CDR3 spells CASSVGASYSNQPQHF. The CDR3 DNA is TGTGCCAGCAGCGTAGGGGCAAGTTATAGCAATCAGCCCCAGCATTTT.

Remarks on this clone: At one boundary the junction diverges from the germline segment, which might be a read error. V gene TRBV7-7 combines with J gene TRBJ2-5, with D perhaps TRBD2 (5 bases). The CDR3 is made up of 13 amino acids. CDR1 and CDR2 (germline): SSHAT, FNYEAQ (reference sequence). As DNA, the CDR3 is TGTGCTAGCAGCTCCCTAGCATGGGAGACCCAGTACTTC. Amino acid sequence: CASSSLAWETQYF.

The J gene is TRBJ1-1, the V gene TRBV6-5; D not certain. Germline V gene data show CDR1 as MNHEY and CDR2 as SVGAGI. The CDR3 is 13 residues long. V dropped 0 bases and J dropped 8 bases, with 10 bases sitting between them. CDR3 amino acids: CASSYSPSAEAFF. The CDR3 DNA reads TGTGCCAGCAGTTACTCTCCGTCGGCAGAAGCTTTCTTT.

This rearrangement joins TRBV5-1 to TRBJ2-6; D ambiguous. This CDR3 contains 14 residues. Germline CDR1 and CDR2: SGHRS and YFSETQ. Trimming cost V 0 bases and J 2 bases, with 3 bases left between them. The CDR3 DNA sequence: TGCGCCAGCAGCTTGGCCACTGGGGCCAACGTCCTGACTTTC. Its protein product is CASSLATGANVLTF.

The rearrangement joins TRBV30 to TRBJ1-1; possibly TRBD1 for D (6 bases). Trimming took off 4 bases at V and 3 bases at J, with 12 bases between the two ends. Germline CDR1 and CDR2: GTSNPN and SVGIG (reference sequence). The CDR3 has 13 residues. The CDR3 sequence: CAWKGVSDTEAFF. CDR3 bases: TGTGCCTGGAAGGGGGTATCAGACACTGAAGCTTTCTTT.

The rearrangement uses TRBV7-9 and TRBJ2-5; a weak D match, TRBD2 (5 bases). This CDR3 contains 14 residues. Deletions cut 0 bases from V and 5 bases from J, with 10 bases between. CDR1 is SEHNR and CDR2 is FQNEAQ in the germline V gene (reference sequence). The CDR3 reads CASSLARRRETQYF. CDR3 sequence (DNA): TGTGCCAGCAGCTTAGCCCGTCGGAGGGAGACCCAGTACTTC.

This clone was detected a few times. The chain combines TRBV6-5 with TRBJ2-1; no definite D call. The germline CDR1 and CDR2 sequences are MNHEY and SVGAGI. This CDR3 has 10 amino acids. The V end was cut by 9 bases, the J end by 7 bases, with 7 bases between. The CDR3 here is CASGWNEQFF. The CDR3 region has the DNA TGTGCCAGTGGTTGGAATGAGCAGTTCTTC.

This clone was counted only a few times. This chain connects TRBV5-6 to TRBJ1-2; the match to TRBD1 covers 9 bases. The CDR3 runs 15 residues. The J segment lost 8 bases and the V segment lost 0 bases, leaving 8 bases of the junction unmatched. Germline assignment: CDR1 SGHDT and CDR2 YYEEEE. CDR3 sequence (DNA): TGTGCCAGCAGCTTGGGAGGACAGGGGTTCGGAGGCTACACCTTC. Translated, it gives CASSLGGQGFGGYTF.